This record concerns one TCR beta chain sequence. Expressed TCRB transcripts were sequenced because the isolated RNA had all been reverse transcribed beforehand. TCRdb keeps only in-frame clones here, not all; method: immunoSEQ multiplex PCR. The sample yields hundreds of thousands of clones, 11% seen once. This entry comes from a study of beta chain features in type 1 diabetes. V gave up 4 bases and J gave up 9 bases; unmatched junction bases: 5. This CDR3 has 12 residues. Germline CDR1 reads SGHTA; CDR2 reads FQGNSA. The chain joins TRBV7-2 to TRBJ1-1; the match to TRBD1 covers 7 bases. The source is a woman between 18 and 29 years old in good health. The sequencing sample was made of naive CD4+ T cells from blood. In DNA form, the CDR3 reads TGTGCCAGCAGCTCGCCGGACAGGAAAGCTTTCTTT. Translated: CASSSPDRKAFF.